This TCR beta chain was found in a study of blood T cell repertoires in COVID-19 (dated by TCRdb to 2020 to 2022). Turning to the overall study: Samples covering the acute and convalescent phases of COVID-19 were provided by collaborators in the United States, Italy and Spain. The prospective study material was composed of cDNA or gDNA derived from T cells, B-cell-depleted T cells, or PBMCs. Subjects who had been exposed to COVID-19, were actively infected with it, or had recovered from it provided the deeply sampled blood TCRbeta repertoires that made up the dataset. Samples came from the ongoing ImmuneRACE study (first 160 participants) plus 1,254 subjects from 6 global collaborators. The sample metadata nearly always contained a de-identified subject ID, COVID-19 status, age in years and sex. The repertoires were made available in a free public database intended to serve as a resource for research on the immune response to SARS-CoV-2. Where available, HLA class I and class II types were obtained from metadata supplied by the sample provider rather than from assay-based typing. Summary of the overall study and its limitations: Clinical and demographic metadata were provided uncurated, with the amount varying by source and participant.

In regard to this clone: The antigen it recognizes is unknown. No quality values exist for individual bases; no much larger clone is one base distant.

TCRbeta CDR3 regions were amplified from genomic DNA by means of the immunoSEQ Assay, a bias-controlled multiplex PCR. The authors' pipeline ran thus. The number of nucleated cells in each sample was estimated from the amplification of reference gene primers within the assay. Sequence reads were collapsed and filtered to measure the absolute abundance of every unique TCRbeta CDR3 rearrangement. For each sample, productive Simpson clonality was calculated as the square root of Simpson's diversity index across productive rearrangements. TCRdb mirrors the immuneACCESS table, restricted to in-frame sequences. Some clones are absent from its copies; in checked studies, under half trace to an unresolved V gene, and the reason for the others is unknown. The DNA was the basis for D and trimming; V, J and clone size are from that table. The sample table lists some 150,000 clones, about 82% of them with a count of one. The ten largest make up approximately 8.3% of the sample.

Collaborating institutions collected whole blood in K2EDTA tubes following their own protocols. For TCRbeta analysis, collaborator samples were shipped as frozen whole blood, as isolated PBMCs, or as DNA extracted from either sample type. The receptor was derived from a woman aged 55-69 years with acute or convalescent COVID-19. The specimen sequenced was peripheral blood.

The nucleotides are TGTGCCAGCAGCGTAGCAGGGACAGGGGCCAAAAACATTCAGTACTTC. This encodes CASSVAGTGAKNIQYF. Recombination linked TRBV9 to TRBJ2-4; 9 nucleotides in the junction match TRBD1. The CDR3, from cysteine to phenylalanine, totals 16 residues. Left in the record is the CDR3 DNA by itself, 48 bases read in frame from the first base. Taken from the germline V gene, the CDR1 and CDR2 loops are SGDLS and YYNGEE. Relative to germline, V is missing 0 bases and J is missing 1 base, with 2 bases of the junction outside any gene match.